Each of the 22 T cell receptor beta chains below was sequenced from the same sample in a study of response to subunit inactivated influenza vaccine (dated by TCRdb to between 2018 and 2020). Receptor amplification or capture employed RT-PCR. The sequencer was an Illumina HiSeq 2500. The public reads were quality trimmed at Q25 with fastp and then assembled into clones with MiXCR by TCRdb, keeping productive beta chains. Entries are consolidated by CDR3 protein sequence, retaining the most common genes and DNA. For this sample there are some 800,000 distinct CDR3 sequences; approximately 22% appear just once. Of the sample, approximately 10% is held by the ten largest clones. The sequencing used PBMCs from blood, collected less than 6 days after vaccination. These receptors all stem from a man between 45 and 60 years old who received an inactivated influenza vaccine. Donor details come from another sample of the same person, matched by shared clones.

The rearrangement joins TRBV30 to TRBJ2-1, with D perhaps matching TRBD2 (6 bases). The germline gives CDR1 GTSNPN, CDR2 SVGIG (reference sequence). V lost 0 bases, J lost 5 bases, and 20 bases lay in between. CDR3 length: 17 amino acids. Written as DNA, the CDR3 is TGTGCCTGGAGTGTAACCCGCAACTTCCGCGGGAACAATGAGCAGTTCTTC. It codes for CAWSVTRNFRGNNEQFF.

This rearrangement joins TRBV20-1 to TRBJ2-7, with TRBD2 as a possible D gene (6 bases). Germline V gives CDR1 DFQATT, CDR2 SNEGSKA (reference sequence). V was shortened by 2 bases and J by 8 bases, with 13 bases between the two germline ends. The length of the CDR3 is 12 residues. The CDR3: CSARPPEGQQYF. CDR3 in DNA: TGCAGTGCTAGACCCCCGGAGGGACAGCAGTACTTC.

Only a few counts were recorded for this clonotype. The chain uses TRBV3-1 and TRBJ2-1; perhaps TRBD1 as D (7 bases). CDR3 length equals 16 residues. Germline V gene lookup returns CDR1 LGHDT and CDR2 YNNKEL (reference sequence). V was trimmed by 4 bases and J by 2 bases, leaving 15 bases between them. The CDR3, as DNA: TGTGCCAGCAGCCCGCGACAGGGAGGAACCTACAATGAGCAGTTCTTC. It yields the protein CASSPRQGGTYNEQFF.

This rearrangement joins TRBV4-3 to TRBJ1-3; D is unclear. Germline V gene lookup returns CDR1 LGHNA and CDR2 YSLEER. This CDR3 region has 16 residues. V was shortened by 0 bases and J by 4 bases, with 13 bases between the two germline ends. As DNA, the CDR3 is TGCGCCAGCAGCCAAGATACAATCCCCGTGGGAAACACCATATATTTT. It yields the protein CASSQDTIPVGNTIYF.

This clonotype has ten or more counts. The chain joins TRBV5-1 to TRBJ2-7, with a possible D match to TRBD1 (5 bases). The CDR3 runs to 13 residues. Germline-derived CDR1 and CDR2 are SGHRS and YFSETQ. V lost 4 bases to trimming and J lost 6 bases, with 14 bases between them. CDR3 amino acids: CASSPGRDREQYF. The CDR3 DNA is TGCGCCAGCAGCCCGGGCAGGGATCGCGAGCAGTACTTC.

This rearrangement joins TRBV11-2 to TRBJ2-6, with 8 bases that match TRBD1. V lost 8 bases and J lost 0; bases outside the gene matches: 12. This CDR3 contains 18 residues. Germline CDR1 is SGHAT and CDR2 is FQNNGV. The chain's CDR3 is CASGHLRTGNSGANVLTF. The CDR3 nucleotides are TGTGCCAGCGGGCATTTGAGGACAGGGAACTCTGGGGCCAACGTCCTGACTTTC.

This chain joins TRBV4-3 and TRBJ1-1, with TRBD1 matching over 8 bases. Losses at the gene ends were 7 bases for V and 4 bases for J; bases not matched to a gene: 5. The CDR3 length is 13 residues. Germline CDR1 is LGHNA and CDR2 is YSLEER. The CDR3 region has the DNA TGCGCCAGCACCGACAGGGGAGGCACTGAAGCTTTCTTT. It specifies CASTDRGGTEAFF.

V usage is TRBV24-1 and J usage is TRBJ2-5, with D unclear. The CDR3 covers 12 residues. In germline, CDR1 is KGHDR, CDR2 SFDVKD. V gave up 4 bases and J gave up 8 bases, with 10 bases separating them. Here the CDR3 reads CATSEPPGTQYF. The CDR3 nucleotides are TGTGCCACCAGTGAGCCCCCCGGAACCCAGTACTTC.

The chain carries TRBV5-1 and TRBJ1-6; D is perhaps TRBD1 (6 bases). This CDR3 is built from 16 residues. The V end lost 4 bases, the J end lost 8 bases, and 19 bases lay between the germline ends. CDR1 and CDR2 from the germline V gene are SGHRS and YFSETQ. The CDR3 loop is CASSVRQGRGYSPLHF. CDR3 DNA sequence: TGCGCCAGCAGCGTCCGCCAGGGGAGAGGGTATTCACCCCTCCACTTT.

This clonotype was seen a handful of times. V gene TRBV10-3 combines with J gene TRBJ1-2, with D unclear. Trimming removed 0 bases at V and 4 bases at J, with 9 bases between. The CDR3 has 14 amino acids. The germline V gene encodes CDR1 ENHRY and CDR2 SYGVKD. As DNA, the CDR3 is TGTGCCATCAGTGAGTCCCCAGAGATCTATGGCTACACCTTC. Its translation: CAISESPEIYGYTF.

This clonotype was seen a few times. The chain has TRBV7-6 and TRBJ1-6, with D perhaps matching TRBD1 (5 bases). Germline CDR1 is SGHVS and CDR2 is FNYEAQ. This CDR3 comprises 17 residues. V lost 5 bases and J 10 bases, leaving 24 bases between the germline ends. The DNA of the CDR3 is TGTGCCAGCAGCCCATACGGACGGGGACGGCGAGCGTCACCCCTCCACTTT. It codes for CASSPYGRGRRASPLHF. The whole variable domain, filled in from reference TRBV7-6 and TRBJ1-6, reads GAGVSQSPRYKVTKRGQDVALRCDPISGHVSLYWYRQALGQGPEFLTYFNYEAQQDKSGLPNDRFSAERPEGSISTLTIQRTEQRDSAMYRCASSPYGRGRRASPLHFGNGTRLTVT.

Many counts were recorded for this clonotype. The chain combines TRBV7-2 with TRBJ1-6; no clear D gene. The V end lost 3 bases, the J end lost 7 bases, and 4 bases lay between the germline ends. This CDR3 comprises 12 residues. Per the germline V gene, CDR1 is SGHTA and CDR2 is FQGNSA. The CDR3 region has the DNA TGTGCCAGCAGCTTTCCCAATTCACCCCTCCACTTT. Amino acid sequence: CASSFPNSPLHF.

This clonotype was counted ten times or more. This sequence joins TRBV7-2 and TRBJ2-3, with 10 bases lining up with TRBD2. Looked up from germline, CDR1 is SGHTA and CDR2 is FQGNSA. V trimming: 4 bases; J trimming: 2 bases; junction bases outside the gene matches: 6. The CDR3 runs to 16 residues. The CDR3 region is CASSSPSGRVTDTQYF. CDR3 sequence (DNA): TGTGCCAGCAGCTCTCCTAGCGGGAGAGTCACAGATACGCAGTATTTT.

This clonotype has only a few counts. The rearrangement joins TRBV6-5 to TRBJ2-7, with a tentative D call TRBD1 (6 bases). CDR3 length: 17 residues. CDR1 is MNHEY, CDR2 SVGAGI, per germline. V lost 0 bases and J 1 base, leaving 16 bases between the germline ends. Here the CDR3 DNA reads TGTGCCAGCAGTTACTCGATATCCCGAACAGGGTCCTACGAGCAGTACTTC. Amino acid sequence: CASSYSISRTGSYEQYF.

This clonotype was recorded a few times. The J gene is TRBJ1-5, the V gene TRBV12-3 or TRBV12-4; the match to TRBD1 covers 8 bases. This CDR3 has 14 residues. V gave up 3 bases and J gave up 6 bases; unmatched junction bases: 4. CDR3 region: CASSFRGRVQPQHF. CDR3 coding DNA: TGTGCCAGCAGTTTCAGGGGGCGGGTTCAGCCCCAGCATTTT.

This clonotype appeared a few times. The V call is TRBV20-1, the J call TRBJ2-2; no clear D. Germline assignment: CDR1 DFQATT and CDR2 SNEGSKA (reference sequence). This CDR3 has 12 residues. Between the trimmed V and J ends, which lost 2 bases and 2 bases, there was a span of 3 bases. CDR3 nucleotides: TGCAGTGCTAGAAGTAACACCGGGGAGCTGTTTTTT. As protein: CSARSNTGELFF.

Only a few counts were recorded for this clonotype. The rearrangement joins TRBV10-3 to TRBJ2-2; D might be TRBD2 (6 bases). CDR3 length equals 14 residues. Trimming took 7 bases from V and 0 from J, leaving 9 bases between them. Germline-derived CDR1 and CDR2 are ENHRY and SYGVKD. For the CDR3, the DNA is TGTGCCATCACAACGGGAGCGAACACCGGGGAGCTGTTTTTT. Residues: CAITTGANTGELFF.

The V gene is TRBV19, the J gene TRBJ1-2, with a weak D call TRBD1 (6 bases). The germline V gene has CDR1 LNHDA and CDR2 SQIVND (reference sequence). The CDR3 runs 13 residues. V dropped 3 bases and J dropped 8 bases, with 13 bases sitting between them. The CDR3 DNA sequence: TGTGCCAGTAGTATCTCGGGGGGCGACGGCTACACCTTC. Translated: CASSISGGDGYTF.

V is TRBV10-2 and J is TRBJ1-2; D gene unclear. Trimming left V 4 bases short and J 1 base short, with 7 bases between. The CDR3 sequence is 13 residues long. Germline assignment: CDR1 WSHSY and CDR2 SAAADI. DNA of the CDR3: TGCGCCAGCAGTGGGTGGGATAACTATGGCTACACCTTC. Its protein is CASSGWDNYGYTF.

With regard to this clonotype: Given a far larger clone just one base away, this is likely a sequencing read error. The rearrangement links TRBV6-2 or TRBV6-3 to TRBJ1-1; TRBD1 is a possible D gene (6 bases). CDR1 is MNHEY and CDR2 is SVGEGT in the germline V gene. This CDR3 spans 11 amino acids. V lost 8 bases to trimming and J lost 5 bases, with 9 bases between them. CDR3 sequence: CASGQGTEAFF. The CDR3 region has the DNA TGTGCCAGCGGCCAGGGGACTGAAGCTTTCTTT.

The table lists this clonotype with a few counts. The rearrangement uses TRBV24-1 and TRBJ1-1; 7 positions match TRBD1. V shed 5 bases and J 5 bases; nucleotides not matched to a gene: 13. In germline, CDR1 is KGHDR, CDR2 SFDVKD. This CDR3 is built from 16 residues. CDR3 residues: CATSGGGRGRGTEAFF. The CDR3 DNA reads TGTGCCACCAGTGGCGGGGGAAGGGGGCGAGGAACTGAAGCTTTCTTT.

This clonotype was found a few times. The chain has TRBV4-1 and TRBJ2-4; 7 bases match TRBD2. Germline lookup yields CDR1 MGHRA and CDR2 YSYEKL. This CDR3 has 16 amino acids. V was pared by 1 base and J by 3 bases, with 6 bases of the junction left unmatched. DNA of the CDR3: TGCGCCAGCAGCCAAGGCGGGAGTGGGGACAAAAACATTCAGTACTTC. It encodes CASSQGGSGDKNIQYF.